Below are 14 T cell receptor beta chains sequenced from a single sample in a study of blood T cell repertoires in COVID-19. Using immunoSEQ multiplex PCR, the repertoire was profiled, and TCRdb retains in-frame clones only, with some absent. This table holds fewer than 300,000 clones, roughly 93% found once. Sequencing used PBMCs or T cells enriched from blood (not recorded which). The receptors were sampled from a woman aged 35 to 49 with acute COVID-19.

CDR3 in DNA: TGTGCCAGCAGCTCCCAGGACAGCGGCTACACCTTC. This encodes CASSSQDSGYTF. The gene calls are TRBV7-9 and TRBJ1-2, with D possibly matching TRBD1 (6 bases). CDR1 is SEHNR, CDR2 FQNEAQ, per germline (reference sequence). The CDR3 covers 12 residues. Between the trimmed V and J ends, which lost 4 bases and 8 bases, there was a span of 11 bases.

This chain links TRBV20-1 with TRBJ1-1; 7 bases fit TRBD1. Germline V gene sequence: CDR1 DFQATT, CDR2 SNEGSKA (reference sequence). The CDR3 is 14 amino acids. Unmatched junction bases numbered 5, after V lost 3 bases and J lost 1 base. CDR3 amino acids: CSASRGPGNTEAFF. CDR3 coding DNA: TGCAGTGCTAGTAGGGGGCCGGGGAACACTGAAGCTTTCTTT.

The genes are TRBV2 and TRBJ2-7; 7 nucleotides align to TRBD1. The CDR3 contains 14 residues. Looked up from germline, CDR1 is SNHLY and CDR2 is FYNNEI. With 4 bases clipped from V and 0 bases from J, the junction kept 3 bases outside the gene matches. CDR3: CASSGRGYSYEQYF. The DNA for the CDR3 is TGTGCCAGCAGTGGCAGGGGGTACTCCTACGAGCAGTACTTC.

The chain's CDR3 is CASSLRAPGQGIQSVYTF. The CDR3 DNA is TGTGCCAGCAGCTTAAGGGCCCCGGGACAGGGGATTCAGTCGGTCTACACCTTC. The rearrangement joins TRBV7-8 to TRBJ1-2, with 10 bases fitting TRBD1. The J segment lost 10 bases and the V segment lost 2 bases, leaving 19 bases of the junction unmatched. From germline, CDR1 is SGHVS and CDR2 FQNEAQ. The CDR3 consists of 18 residues. The variable domain in full, with the rest retrieved from reference TRBV7-8 and TRBJ1-2, is GAGVSQSPRYKVAKRGQDVALRCDPISGHVSLFWYQQALGQGPEFLTYFQNEAQLDKSGLPSDRFFAERPEGSVSTLKIQRTQQEDSAVYLCASSLRAPGQGIQSVYTFGSGTRLTVV.

This rearrangement joins TRBV4-3 to TRBJ2-1, with 7 bases aligning to TRBD2. Germline V gives CDR1 LGHNA, CDR2 YSLEER. There are 14 residues in the CDR3. The V and J ends lost 2 bases and 9 bases, in that order; junction bases with no gene match: 7. CDR3 in amino acids: CASSQRLGTTEQFF. The CDR3 nucleotides read TGCGCCAGCAGCCAACGGCTCGGGACTACTGAGCAGTTCTTC.

V gene TRBV28 combines with J gene TRBJ1-1, with TRBD1 matching 9 bases. Looked up from germline, CDR1 is MDHEN and CDR2 is SYDVKM. The CDR3 covers 15 residues. V lost 6 bases to trimming and J lost 1 base; unmatched junction nucleotides: 6. The CDR3 loop is CASRGTGWGNTEAFF. The CDR3 nucleotides read TGTGCCAGCAGAGGGACAGGGTGGGGGAACACTGAAGCTTTCTTT.

The chain employs TRBV5-1 and TRBJ2-7; 12 bases align to TRBD2. The CDR3 loop spans 15 amino acids. The junction had 4 bases not matched to a gene; V was cut back by 4 bases and J by 2 bases. Germline V lookup: CDR1 SGHRS, CDR2 YFSETQ. CDR3 nucleotides: TGCGCCAGCAGCGAGACTAGCGGGGGCCCCTACGAGCAGTACTTC. Translating gives CASSETSGGPYEQYF.

The V gene is TRBV7-8, the J gene TRBJ2-7, with D possibly matching TRBD2 (5 bases). The CDR3 spans 15 residues. The germline V gene encodes CDR1 SGHVS and CDR2 FQNEAQ. The ends were cut back, 6 bases at V and 3 bases at J, with 18 bases in the middle. CDR3 amino acids: CASRSRSGYGYEQYF. The CDR3 nucleotides are TGTGCCAGCAGGTCCCGGTCGGGGTATGGCTACGAGCAGTACTTC.

The chain couples TRBV2 to TRBJ2-7; D gene uncertain. V was trimmed by 4 bases and J by 0 bases, leaving 16 bases between them. The CDR3 length is 16 residues. CDR1 and CDR2 from the germline V gene are SNHLY and FYNNEI. CDR3 sequence reads: CASSATMTPSSYEQYF. As DNA, the CDR3 is TGTGCCAGCAGTGCCACGATGACTCCGAGCTCCTACGAGCAGTACTTC.

V gene TRBV27 combines with J gene TRBJ2-7; 7 nucleotides align to TRBD2. The germline V gene encodes CDR1 MNHEY and CDR2 SMNVEV (reference sequence). The V and J ends lost 1 base and 5 bases, in that order; junction bases with no gene match: 8. This CDR3 region has 15 residues. The CDR3 region is CASSLYGRAGDEQYF. CDR3 nucleotide sequence: TGTGCCAGCAGTTTATACGGCAGGGCGGGAGACGAGCAGTACTTC.

The chain carries TRBV19 and TRBJ1-2; 8 positions agree with TRBD1. V lost 7 bases and J lost 0; bases outside the gene matches: 7. This CDR3 spans 15 amino acids. Germline V gives CDR1 LNHDA, CDR2 SQIVND (reference sequence). The CDR3 nucleotides read TGTGCCAGTACGCCACAGGGGGGAGCTAACTATGGCTACACCTTC. Encoded protein: CASTPQGGANYGYTF.

The chain uses TRBV6-2 or TRBV6-3 and TRBJ2-7, with 8 nucleotides matching TRBD2. V trimming: 0 bases; J trimming: 2 bases; junction bases outside the gene matches: 6. The germline gives CDR1 MNHEY, CDR2 SVGEGT. This CDR3 is 16 amino acids long. The CDR3 DNA reads as TGTGCCAGCAGTTACTCGGCCGGGACTAGAACCTACGAGCAGTACTTC. It specifies CASSYSAGTRTYEQYF.

This clone was picked up one time. This sequence joins TRBV4-3 and TRBJ1-1; 7 nucleotides line up with TRBD1. This CDR3 spans 18 amino acids. Germline V gene sequence: CDR1 LGHNA, CDR2 YSLEER. J lost 3 bases, V lost 2 bases, and 15 bases had no gene match. The CDR3 region has the DNA TGCGCCAGCAGCCAACTAGGGTGGACAGGCCGAGGGTACACTGAAGCTTTCTTT. Translating gives CASSQLGWTGRGYTEAFF.

The chain recombines TRBV11-3 with TRBJ2-5; 8 nucleotides match TRBD1. There are 14 residues in the CDR3. The germline V gene encodes CDR1 SGHNT and CDR2 YENEEA. J was trimmed by 5 bases and V by 4 bases; bases with no gene match: 6. The CDR3 DNA reads TGTGCCAGCAGCTCCCCCAGGGGGCGGGAGACCCAGTACTTC. Translation gives CASSSPRGRETQYF.